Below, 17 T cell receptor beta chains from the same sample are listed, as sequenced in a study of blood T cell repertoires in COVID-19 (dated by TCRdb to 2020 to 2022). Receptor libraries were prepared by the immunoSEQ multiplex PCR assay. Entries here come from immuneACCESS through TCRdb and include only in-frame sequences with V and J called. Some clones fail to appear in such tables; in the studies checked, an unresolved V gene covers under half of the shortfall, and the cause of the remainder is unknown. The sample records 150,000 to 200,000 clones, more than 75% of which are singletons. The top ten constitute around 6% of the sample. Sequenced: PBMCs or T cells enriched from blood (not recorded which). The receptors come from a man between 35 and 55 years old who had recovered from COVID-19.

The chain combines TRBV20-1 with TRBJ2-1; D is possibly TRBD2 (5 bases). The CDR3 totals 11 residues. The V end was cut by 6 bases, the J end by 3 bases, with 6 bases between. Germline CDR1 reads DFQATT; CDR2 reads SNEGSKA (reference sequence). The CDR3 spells CSARDYNEQFF. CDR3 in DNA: TGCAGTGCGAGGGACTACAATGAGCAGTTCTTC.

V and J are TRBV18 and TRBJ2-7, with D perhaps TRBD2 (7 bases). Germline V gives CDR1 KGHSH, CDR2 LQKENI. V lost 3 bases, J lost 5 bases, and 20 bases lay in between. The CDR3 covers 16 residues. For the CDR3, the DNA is TGTGCCAGCTCACCCCTAGGGGGGGCGAGTGCCCACGAGCAGTACGTC. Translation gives CASSPLGGASAHEQYV.

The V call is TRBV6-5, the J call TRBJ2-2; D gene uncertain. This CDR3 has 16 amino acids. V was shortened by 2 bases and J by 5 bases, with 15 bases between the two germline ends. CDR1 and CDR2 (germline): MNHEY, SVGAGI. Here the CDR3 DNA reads TGTGCCAGCAGTTACGGCAGTCGACTTTTGACCGGGGAGCTGTTTTTT. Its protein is CASSYGSRLLTGELFF.

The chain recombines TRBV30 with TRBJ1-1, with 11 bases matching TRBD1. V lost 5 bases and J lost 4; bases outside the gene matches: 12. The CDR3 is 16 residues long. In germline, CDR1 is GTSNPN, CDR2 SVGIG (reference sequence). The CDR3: CAWGTGGRARGTEAFF. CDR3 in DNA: TGTGCCTGGGGGACAGGGGGAAGGGCTCGTGGCACTGAAGCTTTCTTT. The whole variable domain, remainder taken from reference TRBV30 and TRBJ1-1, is SQTIHQWPATLVQPVGSPLSLECTVEGTSNPNLYWYRQAAGRGLQLLFYSVGIGQISSEVPQNLSASRPQDRQFILSSKKLLLSDSGFYLCAWGTGGRARGTEAFFGQGTRLTVV.

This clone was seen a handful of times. CDR3 sequence: CASSQDRGLTNEKLFF. The CDR3 nucleotides read TGCGCCAGCAGCCAAGATCGCGGTTTGACTAATGAAAAACTGTTTTTT. The chain couples TRBV4-1 to TRBJ1-4; D call uncertain. The CDR3 runs 16 residues. CDR1 and CDR2 (germline): MGHRA, YSYEKL. V was shortened by 0 bases and J by 2 bases, with 10 bases between the two germline ends.

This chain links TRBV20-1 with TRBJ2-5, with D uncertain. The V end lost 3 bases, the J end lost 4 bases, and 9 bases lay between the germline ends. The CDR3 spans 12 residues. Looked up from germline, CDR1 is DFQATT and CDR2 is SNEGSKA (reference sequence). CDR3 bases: TGCAGTGCTAGTCGTAGGAGAGAGACCCAGTACTTC. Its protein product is CSASRRRETQYF.

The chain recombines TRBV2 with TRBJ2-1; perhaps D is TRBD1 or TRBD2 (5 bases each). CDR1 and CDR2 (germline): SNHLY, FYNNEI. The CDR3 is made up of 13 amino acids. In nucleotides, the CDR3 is TGTGTCAGAGGGGCAGGGACCTACAATGAGCAGTTCTTC. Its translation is CVRGAGTYNEQFF.

The CDR3 nucleotides read TGTGCCAGCAGCGCCGAGCCAACCGCTGAAGCTTTCTTT. Translation: CASSAEPTAEAFF. The chain joins TRBV7-3 to TRBJ1-1; D is uncertain. Trimming shortened V by 5 bases and J by 6 bases, and 13 bases separated the two germline ends. The CDR3 is 13 amino acids. Germline-derived CDR1 and CDR2 are SGHTA and FQGTGA.

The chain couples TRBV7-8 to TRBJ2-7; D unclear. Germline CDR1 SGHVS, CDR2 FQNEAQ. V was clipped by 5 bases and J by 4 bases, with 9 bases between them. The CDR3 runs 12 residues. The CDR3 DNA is TGTGCCAGCAGCCCCCATCTATACGAGCAGTACGTC. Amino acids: CASSPHLYEQYV.

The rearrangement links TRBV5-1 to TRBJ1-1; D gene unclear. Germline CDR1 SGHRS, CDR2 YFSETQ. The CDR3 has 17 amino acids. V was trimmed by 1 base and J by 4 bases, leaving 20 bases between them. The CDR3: CASSLRTYGPVGTEAFF. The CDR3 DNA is TGCGCCAGCAGCTTGCGGACTTATGGCCCGGTTGGCACTGAAGCTTTCTTT. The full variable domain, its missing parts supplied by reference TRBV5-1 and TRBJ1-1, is KAGVTQTPRYLIKTRGQQVTLSCSPISGHRSVSWYQQTPGQGLQFLFEYFSETQRNKGNFPGRFSGRQFSNSRSEMNVSTLELGDSALYLCASSLRTYGPVGTEAFFGQGTRLTVV.

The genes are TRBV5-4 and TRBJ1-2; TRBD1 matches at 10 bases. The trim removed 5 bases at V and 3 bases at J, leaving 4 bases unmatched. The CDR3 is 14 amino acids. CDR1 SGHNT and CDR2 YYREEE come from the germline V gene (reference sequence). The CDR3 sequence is CASRTTGGDYGYTF. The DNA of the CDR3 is TGTGCCAGCAGGACGACAGGGGGCGACTATGGCTACACCTTC.

CDR3 in DNA: TGTGCCAGCAGTTTATCGCGTAGCCTGGGACAGGGGGCCGGCGGCTACACCTTC. Protein sequence: CASSLSRSLGQGAGGYTF. V and J are TRBV27 and TRBJ1-2, with 12 bases identical to TRBD1. V lost 0 bases, J lost 8 bases, and 13 bases stayed unmatched. Germline CDR1 and CDR2: MNHEY and SMNVEV (reference sequence). The CDR3 is made up of 18 amino acids.

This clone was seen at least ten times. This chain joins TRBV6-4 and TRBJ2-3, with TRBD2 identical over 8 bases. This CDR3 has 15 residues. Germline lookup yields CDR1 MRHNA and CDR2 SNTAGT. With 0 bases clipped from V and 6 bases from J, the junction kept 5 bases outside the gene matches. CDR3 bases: TGTGCCAGCAGTGACTCAGCGGGGGAGGGGGATACGCAGTATTTT. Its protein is CASSDSAGEGDTQYF.

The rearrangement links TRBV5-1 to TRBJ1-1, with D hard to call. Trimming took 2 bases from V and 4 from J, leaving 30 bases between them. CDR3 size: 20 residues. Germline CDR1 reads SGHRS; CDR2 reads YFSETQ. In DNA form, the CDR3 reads TGCGCCAGCAGCTTTTCCGCAAACGGTGACCCCCCCGGTTGGAGCACTGAAGCTTTCTTT. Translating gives CASSFSANGDPPGWSTEAFF.

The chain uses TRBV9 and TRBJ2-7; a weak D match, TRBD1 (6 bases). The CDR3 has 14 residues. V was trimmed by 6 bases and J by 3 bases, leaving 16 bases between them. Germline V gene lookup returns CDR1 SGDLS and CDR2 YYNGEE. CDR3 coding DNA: TGTGCCAGCAATGACGGGACAACCTTCTACGAGCAGTACTTC. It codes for CASNDGTTFYEQYF.

In DNA form, the CDR3 reads TGTGCCAGCAGCAATCCGGGACTAGTAACCTACGAGCAGTACTTC. Amino acids: CASSNPGLVTYEQYF. This chain connects TRBV11-2 to TRBJ2-7; 8 bases match TRBD2. CDR3 length: 15 amino acids. V shed 5 bases, J shed 2 bases, and the junction held 8 bases outside the gene matches. In germline, CDR1 is SGHAT, CDR2 FQNNGV. Drawing the rest from reference TRBV11-2 and TRBJ2-7, the complete variable domain is EAGVAQSPRYKIIEKRQSVAFWCNPISGHATLYWYQQILGQGPKLLIQFQNNGVVDDSQLPKDRFSAERLKGVDSTLKIQPAKLEDSAVYLCASSNPGLVTYEQYFGPGTRLTVT.

This CDR3 is CASSPDRDRAYNEQFF. CDR3 sequence (DNA): TGTGCCAGCAGCCCGGACCGGGACAGGGCCTACAATGAGCAGTTCTTC. The rearrangement joins TRBV5-6 to TRBJ2-1; TRBD1 agrees at 9 bases. The CDR3 spans 16 residues. V was pared by 4 bases and J by 2 bases, with 7 bases of the junction left unmatched. Germline V gene data show CDR1 as SGHDT and CDR2 as YYEEEE.